In its sample, the clone carrying this TCR beta chain was seen many times. Its target is not known. Preparing the TCRbeta library involved the use of unique molecular identifiers. One entry per CDR3 protein results from TCRdb running MiXCR on the PCR reads. Of more than 200,000 distinct CDR3 sequences listed, 7.5% to 9.5% were seen once; the top ten hold approximately 40%. This CDR3 spans 14 amino acids. V lost 6 bases, J lost 5 bases, and 9 bases stayed unmatched. The V gene's germline CDR1 is SQVTM and CDR2 ANQGSEA. This entry comes from a study of T-cell reconstitution after alpha-beta-depleted transplantation in children. Study conclusions and caveats: T-cell counts and diversity at one year following transplant were attributed mainly to newly produced T cells. Surviving recipient T cells and thymic progenitors accounted for the high day-60 TCRbeta diversity observed in some patients. Approximately two months post-transplant, alpha-beta T cells reportedly originated from several hundred expanded graft clones.

The starting material was PBMCs, mostly from graft donor cells, obtained 360 days after TCRalphabeta/CD19-depleted stem cell transplant. The receptor comes from a male patient aged 2 to 10 who had a stem cell transplant for acute myeloid leukemia, so the T cells may come from the graft donor. The J gene is TRBJ2-5, the V gene TRBV29-1; 10 nucleotides line up with TRBD2. The CDR3 sequence: CSVVGLALRETQYF. CDR3 nucleotides: TGCAGCGTCGTGGGACTAGCGTTGCGGGAGACCCAGTACTTC.